Below are 19 T cell receptor beta chains sequenced from a single sample in a study of T cells in localized non-small cell lung cancer. Data came from immunoSEQ multiplex PCR; TCRdb stores just in-frame clones and leaves some out. The repertoire consists of roughly 48,000 clones, with approximately 77% occurring once and the leading ten covering 17%. Here the sequenced sample was peripheral blood, taken before any cancer treatment. The source of these receptors is a man aged 35-69 years with stage I squamous cell lung carcinoma.

The rearrangement joins TRBV30 to TRBJ1-2, with 7 positions matching TRBD1. After removal of 1 base from V and 5 bases from J, the junction contained 13 bases not matched to a gene. Germline lookup yields CDR1 GTSNPN and CDR2 SVGIG (reference sequence). The CDR3 loop spans 16 amino acids. The CDR3 loop reads CAWSAQTGHLTYGYTF. The CDR3 nucleotides read TGTGCCTGGAGTGCCCAGACAGGGCATCTTACATATGGCTACACCTTC. Combining the CDR3 with reference TRBV30 and TRBJ1-2 gives the whole variable domain SQTIHQWPATLVQPVGSPLSLECTVEGTSNPNLYWYRQAAGRGLQLLFYSVGIGQISSEVPQNLSASRPQDRQFILSSKKLLLSDSGFYLCAWSAQTGHLTYGYTFGSGTRLTVV.

This sequence joins TRBV4-3 and TRBJ1-1; TRBD1 might be the D (5 bases). Trimming left V 0 bases short and J 5 bases short, with 13 bases between. This CDR3 comprises 15 residues. Germline loops: CDR1 LGHNA, CDR2 YSLEER. The CDR3 reads CASSQDSGGVTEAFF. The CDR3 coding sequence is TGCGCCAGCAGCCAAGATTCGGGGGGAGTGACTGAAGCTTTCTTT.

The chain joins TRBV30 to TRBJ2-7; D is unclear. From germline, CDR1 is GTSNPN and CDR2 SVGIG (reference sequence). The CDR3 length is 13 residues. Trimming stripped 0 bases from V and 6 bases from J, with 12 bases between. The CDR3 protein is CAWSVLPSSEQYF. Here the CDR3 DNA reads TGTGCCTGGAGTGTACTGCCTAGTTCCGAGCAGTACTTC.

The V gene is TRBV11-2, the J gene TRBJ1-1, with TRBD1 matching over 7 bases. Germline CDR1 and CDR2: SGHAT and FQNNGV. Trimming cost V 1 base and J 8 bases; bases outside gene matches: 7. The CDR3 covers 14 residues. Written as DNA, the CDR3 is TGTGCCAGCAGCTTAGGCGGAGGGGGCCTCGAAGCTTTCTTT. The encoded protein is CASSLGGGGLEAFF.

This clone was picked up a small number of times. The junction shows a germline mismatch at one end, possibly a read error. CDR3 residues: CASSTGQGPVF. CDR3 sequence (DNA): TGTGCCAGCAGCACAGGACAGGGCCCAGTCTTC. V gene TRBV5-6 combines with J gene TRBJ1-2, with 8 bases matching TRBD1. The CDR3 consists of 11 residues. Germline CDR1 SGHDT, CDR2 YYEEEE.

This clone was detected once. This chain connects TRBV28 to TRBJ1-3; TRBD1 matches at 7 bases. The trim removed 5 bases at V and 4 bases at J, leaving 5 bases unmatched. Germline-derived CDR1 and CDR2 are MDHEN and SYDVKM. The CDR3 runs 14 residues. The CDR3 bases are TGTGCCAGCAGTCCCCCGACAGGGGGAAACACCATATATTTT. This encodes CASSPPTGGNTIYF.

The chain links TRBV7-3 to TRBJ1-5; D might be TRBD1 (6 bases). CDR1 is SGHTA, CDR2 FQGTGA, per germline. V was clipped by 1 base and J by 7 bases, with 23 bases between them. This CDR3 has 18 amino acids. For the CDR3, the DNA is TGTGCCAGCAGCTTAATGGGGTGGAGACAGGTGGGGGACCAGCCCCAGCATTTT. This translates into CASSLMGWRQVGDQPQHF.

The chain couples TRBV27 to TRBJ2-7, with a weak D call TRBD2 (5 bases). Germline loops: CDR1 MNHEY, CDR2 SMNVEV (reference sequence). This CDR3 is 14 amino acids long. V was pared by 5 bases and J by 7 bases, with 18 bases between. The CDR3 bases are TGTGCCAGCAGTGCAACGGGATTCCTACGGGAGCAGTACTTC. This sequence encodes CASSATGFLREQYF.

The chain recombines TRBV6-1 with TRBJ1-1, with D possibly matching TRBD1 (6 bases). The CDR3 is made up of 15 amino acids. V dropped 0 bases and J dropped 0 bases, with 8 bases sitting between them. CDR1 and CDR2 (germline): MNHNS, SASEGT. As DNA, the CDR3 is TGTGCCAGCAGTGAAGCTGCAGGGGTGAACACTGAAGCTTTCTTT. It yields the protein CASSEAAGVNTEAFF.

This clone was counted between two and nine times. This chain links TRBV7-8 with TRBJ1-1; D uncertain. The CDR3 runs 12 residues. V was clipped by 6 bases and J by 0 bases, with 5 bases between them. Germline lookup yields CDR1 SGHVS and CDR2 FQNEAQ. Written as DNA, the CDR3 is TGTGCCAGCAGTAATTTGAACACTGAAGCTTTCTTT. Translated, it gives CASSNLNTEAFF.

This clone showed up just a few times. The chain has TRBV7-2 and TRBJ2-7; D not certain. Germline assignment: CDR1 SGHTA and CDR2 FQGNSA. V was trimmed by 5 bases and J by 7 bases, leaving 15 bases between them. There are 13 residues in the CDR3. The CDR3 DNA reads as TGTGCCAGCAGCCCACGAGAGGACGGGGAGCAGTACTTC. It is translated as CASSPREDGEQYF.

The chain recombines TRBV19 with TRBJ2-3; TRBD2 matches at 9 bases. Germline lookup yields CDR1 LNHDA and CDR2 SQIVND (reference sequence). The CDR3 loop spans 16 amino acids. V dropped 3 bases and J dropped 0; count of bases not matched to a gene: 4. This CDR3 is CASSMGTSTSTDTQYF. In DNA, the CDR3 is TGTGCCAGTAGTATGGGGACTAGCACTAGCACAGATACGCAGTATTTT.

The rearrangement uses TRBV30 and TRBJ1-5, with 7 nucleotides matching TRBD1. V gave up 3 bases and J gave up 3 bases; unmatched junction bases: 5. This CDR3 is built from 14 residues. Per the germline V gene, CDR1 is GTSNPN and CDR2 is SVGIG (reference sequence). CDR3 DNA sequence: TGTGCCTGGAGAGGGACAGTTACCAATCAGCCCCAGCATTTT. This encodes CAWRGTVTNQPQHF.

V is TRBV7-3 and J is TRBJ1-1, with D unclear. Trimming took off 3 bases at V and 6 bases at J, with 11 bases between the two ends. The CDR3 has 13 residues. CDR1 is SGHTA and CDR2 is FQGTGA in the germline V gene. CDR3 loop: CASSFFEGAEAFF. The CDR3 nucleotides are TGTGCCAGCAGCTTTTTTGAGGGCGCTGAAGCTTTCTTT.

J is TRBJ1-6 and V is TRBV7-3, with 9 bases fitting TRBD1. J gave up 7 bases and V 5 bases, and 3 bases lay outside the gene matches. Germline V gene lookup returns CDR1 SGHTA and CDR2 FQGTGA. This CDR3 has 14 residues. The CDR3 here is CASSRQGDNSPLHF. The DNA of the CDR3 is TGTGCCAGCAGCCGACAGGGGGACAATTCACCCCTCCACTTT.

Regarding this clone: Within the sample, other DNA sequences also encode this same CDR3. The chain links TRBV18 to TRBJ2-2; D might be TRBD1 (6 bases). The germline V gene has CDR1 KGHSH and CDR2 LQKENI. Trimming left V 3 bases short and J 5 bases short, with 13 bases between. The CDR3 has 15 amino acids. CDR3 bases: TGTGCCAGCTCACCGGCGACAGGCGGGACCGGGGAGCTGTTTTTT. Translating it yields CASSPATGGTGELFF.

The J gene is TRBJ2-2, the V gene TRBV7-7; possible D gene TRBD2, 6 bases. CDR1 is SSHAT and CDR2 is FNYEAQ in the germline V gene (reference sequence). The CDR3 totals 15 residues. The CDR3 region has the DNA TGTGCTAGCGGAGGTAGCGGTCCGAACACCGGGGAGCTGTTTTTT. Translated, it gives CASGGSGPNTGELFF.

The chain recombines TRBV9 with TRBJ2-5, with D uncertain. CDR1 and CDR2 from the germline V gene are SGDLS and YYNGEE. The CDR3 contains 13 residues. V dropped 0 bases and J dropped 1 base, with 4 bases sitting between them. The CDR3 loop reads CASSVAGQETQYF. The CDR3 coding sequence is TGTGCCAGCAGCGTAGCGGGCCAAGAGACCCAGTACTTC. The full variable domain, in which reference TRBV9 and TRBJ2-5 provide the parts outside the CDR3, is DSGVTQTPKHLITATGQRVTLRCSPRSGDLSVYWYQQSLDQGLQFLIQYYNGEERAKGNILERFSAQQFPDLHSELNLSSLELGDSALYFCASSVAGQETQYFGPGTRLLVL.

This chain uses TRBV19 with TRBJ2-7; TRBD2 matches at 13 bases. Germline V gene sequence: CDR1 LNHDA, CDR2 SQIVND (reference sequence). The V and J ends lost 5 bases and 4 bases, in that order; junction bases with no gene match: 5. The CDR3 spans 15 residues. The CDR3 reads CASSDGTSGEYEQYF. The CDR3 bases are TGTGCCAGTAGTGATGGGACTAGCGGGGAGTACGAGCAGTACTTC.